Listed below are T cell receptor beta chains from one sample, sequenced in a study of CD8 T cells in Susac syndrome. TCRdb used MiXCR to reprocess the immunoSEQ multiplex PCR reads, holding one entry per CDR3 protein. The table shows more than 95,000 distinct CDR3 sequences, with around 95% occurring only once. The sample consisted of CD4+ T cells from PBMCs. The receptor source for this set is a human donor in good health. The CDR3 runs from the conserved cysteine through the conserved F or W. Each record gives: clone size, CDR3 length, D gene, J gene, V gene, CDR3 protein, CDR3 DNA. The D gene is left open where the match is weak. Clone size appears in some rows only: once, few, many, or a class for an expanded clone.

- 17 TRBD2 TRBJ2-1 TRBV7-9 CASSFGGSGVSYNEQFF TGTGCCAGCAGCTTCGGGGGTAGCGGGGTATCCTACAATGAGCAGTTCTTC
- 14 - TRBJ1-2 TRBV10-2 CASTATGTGYGYTF TGCGCCAGCACTGCCACAGGGACTGGCTATGGCTACACCTTC
once 14 - TRBJ2-5 TRBV15 CATSAGVGQETQYF TGTGCCACCAGCGCCGGTGTAGGACAAGAGACCCAGTACTTC
- 12 - TRBJ2-1 TRBV10-3 CAISDSRDEQFF TGTGCCATCAGTGACTCGAGGGATGAGCAGTTCTTC
few 14 - TRBJ2-3 TRBV5-1 CASSLEDPTDTQYF TGCGCCAGCAGCCTAGAAGACCCGACAGATACGCAGTATTTT
- 18 TRBD1 TRBJ2-5 TRBV4-2 CASSQDLQGAPKQETQYF TGTGCCAGCAGCCAAGATTTGCAGGGGGCGCCGAAACAAGAGACCCAGTACTTC
- 15 - TRBJ1-2 TRBV7-2 CASSYGGRQGSGYTF TGTGCCAGCAGCTACGGAGGGCGCCAAGGTTCGGGCTACACCTTC
- 13 TRBD1 TRBJ2-3 TRBV30 CAQDRAPTDTQYF TGTGCCCAGGACAGGGCTCCCACAGATACGCAGTATTTT
- 16 TRBD2 TRBJ2-5 TRBV7-2 CASSPQGTSVRETQYF TGTGCCAGCAGCCCCCAGGGTACTAGCGTTAGAGAGACCCAGTACTTC
once 13 - TRBJ1-1 TRBV29-1 CSVSGGPNTEAFF TGCAGCGTTTCCGGTGGACCGAACACTGAAGCTTTCTTT
once 14 - TRBJ2-7 TRBV6-5 CASTSGSSSYEQYF TGTGCCAGCACCTCAGGGTCCTCCTCCTACGAGCAGTACTTC
- 16 - TRBJ1-5 TRBV2 CASRTGPGGSNQPQHF TGTGCCAGCAGGACGGGACCTGGAGGATCCAATCAGCCCCAGCATTTT
- 15 - TRBJ2-1 TRBV5-1 CASSRLATSTNEQFF TGCGCCAGCAGTCGGCTAGCAACCTCTACCAATGAGCAGTTCTTC
- 15 - TRBJ1-2 TRBV19 CASSIARLEYYGYTF TGTGCCAGCAGTATAGCCCGCTTAGAATACTATGGCTACACCTTC
- 14 - TRBJ1-1 TRBV12-3/TRBV12-4 CASSFWGAKTEAFF TGTGCCAGCAGTTTTTGGGGGGCGAAGACTGAAGCTTTCTTT
- 17 - TRBJ2-1 TRBV13 CASSLSNGASSYNEQFF TGTGCCAGCAGCTTATCAAACGGGGCCAGCTCCTACAATGAGCAGTTCTTC
- 15 TRBD1 TRBJ2-4 TRBV12-3/TRBV12-4 CASSQSGQGTNIQYF TGTGCCAGCAGTCAGTCAGGACAGGGGACAAACATTCAGTACTTC
- 15 TRBD1 TRBJ2-7 TRBV7-2 CASSLRTGGEYEQYF TGTGCCAGCAGCTTAAGGACAGGGGGCGAGTACGAGCAGTACTTC
once 14 - TRBJ1-2 TRBV7-2 CASSSDGISSGYTF TGTGCCAGCAGCTCCGACGGCATATCCAGTGGCTACACCTTC
- 16 TRBD1 TRBJ1-4 TRBV5-1 CASSQGQGATNEKLFF TGCGCCAGCAGCCAGGGACAGGGGGCAACTAATGAAAAACTGTTTTTT
- 15 - TRBJ2-7 TRBV7-2 CASSPASAGLYEQYF TGTGCCAGCAGCCCCGCCTCCGCTGGTCTGTACGAGCAGTACTTC
- 14 TRBD1 TRBJ2-5 TRBV29-1 CSVVGQGAGETQYF TGCAGCGTGGTGGGTCAGGGGGCAGGGGAGACCCAGTACTTC
- 15 - TRBJ2-1 TRBV6-1 CASSEFSYSYNEQFF TGTGCCAGCAGTGAATTCTCTTACTCCTACAATGAGCAGTTCTTC
- 15 - TRBJ1-2 TRBV6-5 CASSLGGRGLNGYTF TGTGCCAGCAGTCTCGGCGGACGGGGGCTTAATGGCTACACCTTC
- 15 - TRBJ2-5 TRBV18 CASSPGQRIAETQYF TGTGCCAGCTCACCGGGACAACGGATCGCAGAGACCCAGTACTTC
- 17 TRBD2 TRBJ2-1 TRBV20-1 CSARRMVWTSAYNEQFF TGCAGTGCTAGAAGGATGGTCTGGACTAGCGCCTACAATGAGCAGTTCTTC
- 16 TRBD1 TRBJ1-2 TRBV18 CASSLGATGGGDGYTF TGTGCCAGCTCACTCGGGGCGACAGGGGGAGGAGACGGCTACACCTTC
- 14 - TRBJ2-6 TRBV12-5 CASGRGAGANVLTF TGTGCTAGTGGCCGAGGGGCTGGGGCCAACGTCCTGACTTTC
- 14 - TRBJ2-4 TRBV2 CASRLLLAKNIQYF TGTGCCAGCAGATTACTGTTAGCCAAAAACATTCAGTACTTC
- 14 - TRBJ2-3 TRBV6-6 CASSLNIGTDTQYF TGTGCCAGCAGTTTAAATATTGGCACAGATACGCAGTATTTT
- 18 TRBD2 TRBJ2-3 TRBV29-1 CSVEGGVAGGVRTDTQYF TGCAGCGTTGAAGGTGGAGTAGCGGGAGGGGTCCGCACAGATACGCAGTATTTT
few 11 - TRBJ2-5 TRBV29-1 CSVRHQETQYF TGCAGCGTTCGCCACCAAGAGACCCAGTACTTC
- 11 - TRBJ1-1 TRBV29-1 CSVVRLTEAFF TGCAGCGTCGTAAGGCTCACTGAAGCTTTCTTT
- 12 - TRBJ1-1 TRBV29-1 CSGKVVNTEAFF TGCAGCGGAAAAGTGGTGAACACTGAAGCTTTCTTT
- 16 - TRBJ1-3 TRBV15 CATSRGGWDSGNTIYF TGTGCCACCAGCAGAGGAGGGTGGGACTCTGGAAACACCATATATTTT
- 14 TRBD1 TRBJ2-7 TRBV12-3/TRBV12-4 CASGLTDRVYEQYF TGTGCCAGCGGACTTACGGACAGGGTTTACGAGCAGTACTTC